Presented here are 23 T cell receptor beta chains from one specimen sequenced in a study of T-cell memory formation after mild COVID-19. TCRdb processed the 5' RACE reads anew with MiXCR; each CDR3 protein has one entry. The profile shows 130,000 to 150,000 distinct CDR3 sequences, about 19% of them singletons. The sample was PBMCs or a T cell subset sorted from them (not recorded which). The receptors derive from an adult woman who had mild COVID-19 (a few samples of this study predate the infection). Cell type and time point are not known.

V is TRBV12-3 or TRBV12-4 and J is TRBJ2-3; no firm D call. V was trimmed by 3 bases and J by 4 bases, leaving 20 bases between them. The CDR3 has 17 amino acids. The CDR3 bases are TGTGCCAGCAGTTTCAGCAGGACGGCCTGGGGTCCAGATACGCAGTATTTT. It encodes CASSFSRTAWGPDTQYF.

The rearrangement joins TRBV3-1 to TRBJ2-7; D not certain. Germline-derived CDR1 and CDR2 are LGHDT and YNNKEL (reference sequence). The CDR3 covers 12 residues. Deletions cut 0 bases from V and 8 bases from J, with 8 bases between. The CDR3 sequence is CASSQEQRKQYF. The CDR3 DNA reads as TGTGCCAGCAGCCAAGAACAGCGAAAGCAGTACTTC.

The rearrangement uses TRBV5-6 and TRBJ2-1; TRBD2 aligns across 7 bases. This CDR3 contains 15 residues. CDR1 SGHDT and CDR2 YYEEEE come from the germline V gene. V lost 4 bases, J lost 4 bases, and 8 bases stayed unmatched. This CDR3 reads CASSALAARYNEQFF. DNA of the CDR3: TGTGCCAGCAGCGCCCTAGCGGCTCGTTACAATGAGCAGTTCTTC.

Notes on this clonotype: This CDR3 fails to terminate in the conserved phenylalanine or tryptophan, so it likely reflects a read error. This rearrangement joins TRBV9 to TRBJ1-1; D is unresolved. CDR1 SGDLS and CDR2 YYNGEE come from the germline V gene. The ends were cut back, 0 bases at V and 1 base at J, with 10 bases in the middle. The CDR3 has 15 residues. CDR3 nucleotides: TGTGCCAGCAGCGTAGTCACGGGAGGGAACACTGAAGCTTTCCTT. It codes for CASSVVTGGNTEAFL.

There are a few counts of this clonotype. V is TRBV3-1 and J is TRBJ1-6, with no clear D. The germline CDR1 and CDR2 sequences are LGHDT and YNNKEL (reference sequence). Trimming stripped 3 bases from V and 9 bases from J, with 15 bases between. This CDR3 is built from 15 residues. The CDR3 loop is CASSHRNGGFSPLHF. CDR3 DNA sequence: TGTGCCAGCAGCCATCGGAACGGAGGATTTTCACCCCTCCACTTT.

This rearrangement joins TRBV5-8 to TRBJ2-3, with TRBD2 identical over 11 bases. The germline V gene has CDR1 SGHTS and CDR2 YDEGEE. Germline trimming cut 0 bases from V and 5 bases from J; bases unmatched to any gene: 5. This CDR3 has 16 amino acids. This CDR3 is CASSLEGGLAGDTQYF. The CDR3 DNA reads TGTGCCAGCAGCTTGGAAGGAGGACTAGCGGGAGATACGCAGTATTTT.

The chain links TRBV7-3 to TRBJ1-2, with a possible D match to TRBD1 (6 bases). CDR1 is SGHTA and CDR2 is FQGTGA in the germline V gene. The CDR3 totals 14 residues. V lost 1 base and J 6 bases, leaving 12 bases between the germline ends. This CDR3 is CASSLRGQGHGYTF. The CDR3 region has the DNA TGTGCCAGCAGCTTAAGGGGGCAGGGACATGGCTACACCTTC.

This clonotype was detected ten times or more. This rearrangement joins TRBV7-3 to TRBJ2-7, with a tentative D call TRBD2 (6 bases). Germline lookup yields CDR1 SGHTA and CDR2 FQGTGA. This CDR3 has 13 amino acids. The germline V and J ends were trimmed by 2 bases and 4 bases, with 9 bases remaining between them. The CDR3 is CASSLLRGYEQYF. CDR3 DNA sequence: TGTGCCAGCAGCTTATTACGGGGGTACGAGCAGTACTTC. Based on the CDR3 plus reference TRBV7-3 and TRBJ2-7, the full variable domain is GAGVSQTPSNKVTEKGKYVELRCDPISGHTALYWYRQSLGQGPEFLIYFQGTGAADDSGLPNDRFFAVRPEGSVSTLKIQRTERGDSAVYLCASSLLRGYEQYFGPGTRLTVT.

Only a few counts were recorded for this clonotype. This chain joins TRBV5-1 and TRBJ2-7; D is perhaps TRBD1 (6 bases). Germline V gene lookup returns CDR1 SGHRS and CDR2 YFSETQ. This CDR3 has 15 residues. The V end was cut by 0 bases, the J end by 4 bases, with 14 bases between. CDR3 in DNA: TGCGCCAGCAGCTTGGAGCCAGGGGTTCGGTACGAGCAGTACTTC. Translating gives CASSLEPGVRYEQYF.

This clonotype was observed a few times. The chain couples TRBV5-4 to TRBJ1-1; 7 positions agree with TRBD1. CDR1 is SGHNT and CDR2 is YYREEE in the germline V gene (reference sequence). This CDR3 has 15 amino acids. The V gene end was trimmed by 3 bases and the J gene end by 4 bases; junction bases not matched to a gene: 9. The DNA for the CDR3 is TGTGCCAGCAGCTCGGGACAGTCGGGGAGCACTGAAGCTTTCTTT. As protein: CASSSGQSGSTEAFF.

This chain joins TRBV24-1 and TRBJ1-5; D is uncertain. The ends were cut back, 7 bases at V and 0 bases at J, with 9 bases in the middle. Germline-derived CDR1 and CDR2 are KGHDR and SFDVKD. CDR3 length: 14 amino acids. CDR3 sequence (DNA): TGTGCCACCAGCCCCCCCACTAGCAATCAGCCCCAGCATTTT. Translated: CATSPPTSNQPQHF.

This clonotype turned up a few times. The chain links TRBV5-1 to TRBJ2-7, with unresolved D. The V gene lost 1 base and the J gene lost 0 bases, with 8 bases spanning the gap. The CDR3 has 14 residues. CDR1 is SGHRS and CDR2 is YFSETQ in the germline V gene. The CDR3 sequence: CASSLLGSSYEQYF. CDR3 bases: TGCGCCAGCAGCTTGTTAGGCAGCTCCTACGAGCAGTACTTC.

J is TRBJ1-4 and V is TRBV5-6; D possibly corresponds to TRBD1 (6 bases). Trimming removed 4 bases at V and 10 bases at J, with 20 bases between. The CDR3 loop spans 15 amino acids. Germline V CDR1 and CDR2: SGHDT, YYEEEE. CDR3 region: CASSLRTARGGKLFF. The CDR3 coding sequence is TGTGCCAGCAGCCTGAGGACAGCCCGGGGGGGAAAACTGTTTTTT.

Only a few counts were recorded for this clonotype. The chain combines TRBV3-1 with TRBJ2-3; 13 bases fit TRBD2. Germline CDR1 is LGHDT and CDR2 is YNNKEL (reference sequence). J gave up 4 bases and V 3 bases, and 4 bases lay outside the gene matches. The CDR3 totals 16 residues. The CDR3 loop is CASSQQLAGGPDTQYF. The CDR3 coding sequence is TGTGCCAGCAGCCAGCAACTAGCGGGGGGGCCAGATACGCAGTATTTT.

The chain combines TRBV18 with TRBJ1-4; D uncertain. V shed 6 bases and J shed 1 base, with 9 bases lying between them. The CDR3 consists of 14 residues. Germline V lookup: CDR1 KGHSH, CDR2 LQKENI. CDR3 residues: CASSPRGTNEKLFF. The CDR3 DNA sequence: TGTGCCAGCTCGCCGCGGGGAACTAATGAAAAACTGTTTTTT.

The chain links TRBV2 to TRBJ1-1; 7 nucleotides agree with TRBD1. Germline V gives CDR1 SNHLY, CDR2 FYNNEI. J was trimmed by 1 base and V by 2 bases; bases with no gene match: 10. This CDR3 region has 17 residues. The CDR3 sequence: CASSERGLTGPNTEAFF. CDR3 DNA: TGTGCCAGCAGTGAACGTGGTCTGACAGGGCCGAACACTGAAGCTTTCTTT.

This clonotype appeared a few times. The CDR3 sequence is CASSPADMLAKNIQYF. CDR3 DNA sequence: TGTGCCAGCTCACCCGCGGACATGCTAGCCAAAAACATTCAGTACTTC. V and J are TRBV18 and TRBJ2-4, with a weak D call TRBD1 (5 bases). CDR3 length: 16 residues. The germline V gene has CDR1 KGHSH and CDR2 LQKENI. Deletions cut 3 bases from V and 0 bases from J, with 12 bases between.

This clonotype was seen many times. The V and J genes are TRBV4-3 and TRBJ1-2; D remains unclear. The CDR3 runs to 14 residues. The V gene's germline CDR1 is LGHNA and CDR2 YSLEER. Trimming removed 1 base from V and 0 bases from J, with 6 bases in between. The CDR3 protein is CASSQGPANYGYTF. The CDR3 DNA follows: TGCGCCAGCAGCCAAGGTCCAGCTAACTATGGCTACACCTTC.

The chain is built from TRBV4-3 and TRBJ1-6, with 8 bases matching TRBD1. This CDR3 is built from 16 residues. Per the germline V gene, CDR1 is LGHNA and CDR2 is YSLEER. The J segment lost 7 bases and the V segment lost 2 bases, leaving 7 bases of the junction unmatched. The CDR3 sequence: CASSQTFDRGNSPLHF. CDR3 DNA: TGCGCCAGCAGCCAAACCTTCGACAGGGGAAATTCACCCCTCCACTTT.

The chain couples TRBV5-1 to TRBJ1-2; 7 positions agree with TRBD1. This CDR3 is 14 amino acids long. The V gene end was trimmed by 4 bases and the J gene end by 3 bases; junction bases not matched to a gene: 6. Germline V gene sequence: CDR1 SGHRS, CDR2 YFSETQ. CDR3: CASSRQGFDYGYTF. CDR3 coding DNA: TGCGCCAGCAGCAGACAGGGTTTCGACTATGGCTACACCTTC.

The chain is built from TRBV7-8 and TRBJ1-1; unclear D gene. The V gene lost 0 bases and the J gene lost 4 bases, with 18 bases spanning the gap. Germline V gene lookup returns CDR1 SGHVS and CDR2 FQNEAQ. CDR3 length equals 17 residues. The CDR3 DNA reads as TGTGCCAGCAGCTTAGCAGGTGGATCTGGTGTACCCACTGAAGCTTTCTTT. The encoded protein is CASSLAGGSGVPTEAFF.

The rearrangement links TRBV12-3 or TRBV12-4 to TRBJ2-7; 7 bases match TRBD2. The CDR3 sequence is 14 residues long. V was pared by 1 base and J by 6 bases, with 6 bases of the junction left unmatched. The CDR3 nucleotides read TGTGCCAGCAGTTTAGGCTGGGAGGGGAGCGAGCAGTACTTC. Its protein is CASSLGWEGSEQYF.

This chain joins TRBV12-3 or TRBV12-4 and TRBJ2-3; D is unresolved. The CDR3 has 16 amino acids. V lost 3 bases and J lost 1, with 14 bases in between. The CDR3 loop reads CASSLAGQRGTDTQYF. Here the CDR3 DNA reads TGTGCCAGCAGTTTGGCAGGCCAGCGAGGCACAGATACGCAGTATTTT.